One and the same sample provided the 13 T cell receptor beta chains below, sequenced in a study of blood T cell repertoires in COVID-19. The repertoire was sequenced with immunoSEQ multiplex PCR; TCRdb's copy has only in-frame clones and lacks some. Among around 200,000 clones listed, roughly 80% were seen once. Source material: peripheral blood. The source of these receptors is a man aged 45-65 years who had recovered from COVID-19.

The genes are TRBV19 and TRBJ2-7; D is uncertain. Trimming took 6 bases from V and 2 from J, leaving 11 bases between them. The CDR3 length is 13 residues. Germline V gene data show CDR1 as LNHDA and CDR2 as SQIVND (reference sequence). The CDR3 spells CASSLPGTYEQYF. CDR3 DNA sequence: TGTGCCAGTAGCCTCCCAGGAACCTACGAGCAGTACTTC.

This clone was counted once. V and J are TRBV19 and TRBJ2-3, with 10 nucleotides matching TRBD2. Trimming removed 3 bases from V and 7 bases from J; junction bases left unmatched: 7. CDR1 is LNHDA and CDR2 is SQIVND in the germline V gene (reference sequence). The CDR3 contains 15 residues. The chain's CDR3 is CASSIGLAGVHTQYF. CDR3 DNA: TGTGCCAGTAGTATTGGGCTAGCGGGAGTTCATACGCAGTATTTT.

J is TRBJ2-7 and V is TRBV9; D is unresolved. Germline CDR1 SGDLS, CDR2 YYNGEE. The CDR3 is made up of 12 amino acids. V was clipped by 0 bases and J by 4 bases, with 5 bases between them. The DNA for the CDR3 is TGTGCCAGCAGCGTAGAACTATACGAGCAGTACTTC. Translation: CASSVELYEQYF.

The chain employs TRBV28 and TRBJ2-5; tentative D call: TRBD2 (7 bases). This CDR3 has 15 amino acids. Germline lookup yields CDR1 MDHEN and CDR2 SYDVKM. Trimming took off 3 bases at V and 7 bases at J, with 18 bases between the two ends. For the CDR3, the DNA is TGTGCCAGCAGTTTGGGGGCTAGCGGCGTGGGGACCCAGTACTTC. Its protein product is CASSLGASGVGTQYF.

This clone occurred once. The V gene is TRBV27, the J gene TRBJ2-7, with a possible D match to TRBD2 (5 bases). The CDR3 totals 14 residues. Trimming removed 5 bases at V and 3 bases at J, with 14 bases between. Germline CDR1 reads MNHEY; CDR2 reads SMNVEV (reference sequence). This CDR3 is CASSLAGINYEQYF. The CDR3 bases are TGTGCCAGCAGTCTCGCCGGGATAAACTACGAGCAGTACTTC.

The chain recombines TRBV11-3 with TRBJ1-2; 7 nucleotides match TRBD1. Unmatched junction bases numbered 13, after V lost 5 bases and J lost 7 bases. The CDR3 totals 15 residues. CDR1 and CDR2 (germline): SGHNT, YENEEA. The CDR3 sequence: CASSGRQGWCFGYTF. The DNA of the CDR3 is TGTGCCAGCAGCGGACGACAGGGCTGGTGCTTTGGCTACACCTTC.

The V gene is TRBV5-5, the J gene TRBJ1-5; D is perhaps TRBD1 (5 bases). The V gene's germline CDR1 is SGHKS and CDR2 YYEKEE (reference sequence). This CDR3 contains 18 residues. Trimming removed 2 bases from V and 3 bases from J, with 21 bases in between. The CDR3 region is CASSLVLVPGFYNQPQHF. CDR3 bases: TGTGCCAGCAGCTTAGTCTTAGTTCCAGGGTTTTACAATCAGCCCCAGCATTTT. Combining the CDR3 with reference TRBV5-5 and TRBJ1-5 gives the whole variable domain DAGVTQSPTHLIKTRGQQVTLRCSPISGHKSVSWYQQVLGQGPQFIFQYYEKEERGRGNFPDRFSARQFPNYSSELNVNALLLGDSALYLCASSLVLVPGFYNQPQHFGDGTRLSIL.

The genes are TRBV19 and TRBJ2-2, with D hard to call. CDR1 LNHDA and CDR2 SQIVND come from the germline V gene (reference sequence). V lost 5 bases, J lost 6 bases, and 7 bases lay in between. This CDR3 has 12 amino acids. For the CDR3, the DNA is TGTGCCAGTAGTGCCCGGGCCGGGGAGCTGTTTTTT. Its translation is CASSARAGELFF.

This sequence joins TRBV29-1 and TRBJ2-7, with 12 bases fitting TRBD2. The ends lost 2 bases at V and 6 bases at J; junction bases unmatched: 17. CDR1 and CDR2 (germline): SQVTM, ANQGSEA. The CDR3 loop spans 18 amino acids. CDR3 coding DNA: TGCAGCGTTGAACCTCCCGGGACTAGCGGGCTATGCCTACGCGAGCAGTACTTC. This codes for CSVEPPGTSGLCLREQYF.

CDR3 sequence (DNA): TGTGCCAGCAGCCAAGGAGGGACAGGGCCCTACGAGCAGTACTTC. Amino acid sequence: CASSQGGTGPYEQYF. The genes are TRBV11-2 and TRBJ2-7; TRBD1 aligns across 9 bases. The CDR3 covers 15 residues. V gave up 5 bases and J gave up 2 bases; unmatched junction bases: 7. The germline CDR1 and CDR2 sequences are SGHAT and FQNNGV.

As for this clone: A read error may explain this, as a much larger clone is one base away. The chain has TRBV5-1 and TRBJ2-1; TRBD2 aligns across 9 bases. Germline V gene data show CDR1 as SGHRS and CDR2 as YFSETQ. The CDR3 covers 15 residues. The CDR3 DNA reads TGCGCCAACAGCCCCCAGGCGGGAGGGTCCGATGAGCAGTTCTTC. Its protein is CANSPQAGGSDEQFF.

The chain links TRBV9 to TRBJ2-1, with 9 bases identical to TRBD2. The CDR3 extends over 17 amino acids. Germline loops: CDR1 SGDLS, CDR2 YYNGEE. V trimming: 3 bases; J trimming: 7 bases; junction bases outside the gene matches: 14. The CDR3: CASSAGGGRAVMNEQFF. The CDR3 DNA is TGTGCCAGCAGCGCTGGAGGCGGGAGGGCCGTTATGAATGAGCAGTTCTTC.

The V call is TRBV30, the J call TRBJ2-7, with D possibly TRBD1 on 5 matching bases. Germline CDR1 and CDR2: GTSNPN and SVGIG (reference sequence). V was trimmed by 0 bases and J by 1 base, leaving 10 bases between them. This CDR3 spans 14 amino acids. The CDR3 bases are TGTGCCTGGAGTGTTTTGCAGGGTTCCTACGAGCAGTACTTC. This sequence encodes CAWSVLQGSYEQYF.